This record concerns one T cell receptor beta chain sequence. This specimen includes other DNA sequences encoding the same CDR3. This specimen belongs to a study of CD8+ T cells in alopecia areata. It was cDNA, reverse transcribed from extracted RNA, that served as the sequencing template. Profiled with immunoSEQ multiplex PCR; TCRdb holds only in-frame clones, not every one. In the table there are 150,000 or so clones, 87% of which are singletons. Per germline, CDR1 SGHVS and CDR2 FNYEAQ. J gave up 0 bases and V 4 bases, and 3 bases lay outside the gene matches. The CDR3 is made up of 15 amino acids. Alopecia areata patients had lesional scalp punch biopsies and peripheral blood taken from them. PBMCs served as the source from which CD4+ and CD8+ T cells were sorted.

Specimen: CD8+ T cells sorted from blood, collected at week 0. The chain has TRBV7-6 and TRBJ1-1, with TRBD1 identical over 9 bases. The TCR sequence derives from a human donor with alopecia areata. The DNA of the CDR3 is TGTGCCAGCAGCTCGGGACAGGGAATGAACACTGAAGCTTTCTTT. This encodes CASSSGQGMNTEAFF.